One and the same sample provided the 8 T cell receptor beta chains below, sequenced in a study of T-cell memory formation after mild COVID-19. TCRdb used MiXCR to reprocess the 5' RACE reads, holding one entry per CDR3 protein. The table has 350,000 to 400,000 distinct CDR3 sequences, about 21% seen once. The sample comprised PBMCs or a T cell subset sorted from them (not recorded which). Receptors originate from an adult woman who had mild COVID-19 (a few samples of this study predate the infection). Cell type and time point are not known.

The sample holds a few counts of this clonotype. The V gene is TRBV3-1, the J gene TRBJ2-1, with 10 bases lining up with TRBD2. This CDR3 region has 17 residues. CDR1 and CDR2 (germline): LGHDT, YNNKEL (reference sequence). The trim removed 3 bases at V and 4 bases at J, leaving 9 bases unmatched. In nucleotides, the CDR3 is TGTGCCAGCAGCCAGGTAGCGGGGGGTCAGGGTTACAATGAGCAGTTCTTC. Translation gives CASSQVAGGQGYNEQFF.

This clonotype was seen once. V and J are TRBV27 and TRBJ2-7; D unclear. This CDR3 has 14 amino acids. CDR1 is MNHEY, CDR2 SMNVEV, per germline (reference sequence). The germline V and J ends were trimmed by 3 bases and 7 bases, with 16 bases remaining between them. The CDR3 protein is CASSLGYQFREQYF. DNA for the CDR3: TGTGCCAGCAGTTTGGGTTACCAGTTCAGGGAGCAGTACTTC.

This clonotype was counted many times. This chain uses TRBV7-2 with TRBJ2-5; D might be TRBD1 or TRBD2, each matching 6 bases. The length of the CDR3 is 13 residues. Between the trimmed V and J ends, which lost 3 bases and 5 bases, there was a span of 10 bases. CDR1 and CDR2 (germline): SGHTA, FQGNSA. CDR3: CASSLGGVETQYF. The CDR3 bases are TGTGCCAGCAGCTTGGGGGGCGTGGAGACCCAGTACTTC.

The gene calls are TRBV29-1 and TRBJ1-1, with TRBD1 identical over 7 bases. The CDR3 spans 11 residues. Germline CDR1 reads SQVTM; CDR2 reads ANQGSEA. With V trimmed by 4 bases and J by 7 bases, 3 bases remained unmatched. The CDR3 loop reads CSVGGTVEAFF. In DNA form, the CDR3 reads TGCAGCGTTGGAGGGACAGTTGAAGCTTTCTTT.

This chain joins TRBV9 and TRBJ1-1, with TRBD1 as a possible D gene (6 bases). Germline V gene lookup returns CDR1 SGDLS and CDR2 YYNGEE. The CDR3 has 15 residues. V lost 3 bases to trimming and J lost 5 bases, with 17 bases between them. In nucleotides, the CDR3 is TGTGCCAGCAGCGCTTTTTCCGGGACATCGACTGAAGCTTTCTTT. It is translated as CASSAFSGTSTEAFF.

This clonotype has only a few counts. The genes are TRBV14 and TRBJ2-4; tentative D call: TRBD1 (7 bases). Germline values: CDR1 SGHDN, CDR2 FVKESK. The CDR3 contains 12 residues. V dropped 4 bases and J dropped 12 bases, with 13 bases sitting between them. Here the CDR3 reads CASSLRGAPQYF. CDR3 in DNA: TGTGCCAGCAGCCTCAGGGGGGCACCTCAGTACTTC. The variable domain in full, completed from reference TRBV14 and TRBJ2-4, reads EAGVTQFPSHSVIEKGQTVTLRCDPISGHDNLYWYRRVMGKEIKFLLHFVKESKQDESGMPNNRFLAERTGGTYSTLKVQPAELEDSGVYFCASSLRGAPQYFGAGTRLSVL.

This clonotype was counted only a few times. V gene TRBV2 combines with J gene TRBJ2-5; 10 nucleotides align to TRBD2. Germline CDR1 and CDR2: SNHLY and FYNNEI. J gave up 2 bases and V 5 bases, and 11 bases lay outside the gene matches. The CDR3 runs to 17 residues. The CDR3 bases are TGTGCCAGCAGTCCCCTCTCGGGACTAGCGTTACAAGAGACCCAGTACTTC. It encodes CASSPLSGLALQETQYF.

This clonotype was seen a few times. This rearrangement joins TRBV12-3 or TRBV12-4 to TRBJ2-7; 10 nucleotides line up with TRBD1. The CDR3 runs to 15 residues. J was trimmed by 5 bases and V by 4 bases; bases with no gene match: 8. The CDR3 reads CASSSNRDRGNEQYF. The CDR3 bases are TGTGCCAGCAGTTCAAACCGGGACAGGGGAAACGAGCAGTACTTC.